The present entry profiles one T cell receptor beta chain with its context. Its specificity is unknown. This sample is drawn from a study of OX40 agonist ivuxolimab in advanced cancers. Data came from immunoSEQ multiplex PCR; TCRdb stores just in-frame clones and leaves some out. The table includes around 58,000 clones, roughly 89% detected once. Study findings and constraints: Dosing at 0.1 to 3.0 mg/kg was accompanied by clonal expansion of CD4+ and CD8+ blood T cells by week 6. Antigen targets of the expanded peripheral T cells went undetermined. In general, CD8+ T cells held more expanded clones than CD4+ did, on average.

With autoimmune disease history or systemic immunosuppression, patients were excluded. Trimming pared 4 bases from V and 3 bases from J, leaving 12 bases between. Germline CDR1 reads SNHLY; CDR2 reads FYNNEI. The CDR3 has 14 amino acids. The sample consisted of CD4+ or CD8+ T cells sorted from blood, taken in a trial of the OX40 agonist ivuxolimab. The gene calls are TRBV2 and TRBJ1-1; D perhaps matches TRBD1 (5 bases). The source is an adult with an advanced solid tumor such as melanoma, head and neck, liver or kidney cancer. CDR3 DNA sequence: TGTGCCAGCAGTGCAGACGGAGGGGACACTGAAGCTTTCTTT. Encoded protein: CASSADGGDTEAFF.